Listed below are T cell receptor beta chains from one sample, sequenced in a study of response to subunit inactivated influenza vaccine. TCRdb processed the RT-PCR reads anew with MiXCR; each CDR3 protein has one entry. The table lists a few hundred thousand distinct CDR3 sequences, 10% to 11% of them singletons. The sequences come from PBMCs from blood, collected about 6 weeks after vaccination. All receptors come from a man aged 45 to 65 who received an inactivated influenza vaccine. Both conserved end residues are part of each CDR3. Each record gives: J gene, D gene, V gene, clone size, CDR3 protein, CDR3 DNA. D genes are given only for firm matches. Not every row has a clone size; where given, it reads once, few, many or a size class.

j_call: TRBJ2-1; d_call: TRBD1; v_call: TRBV4-2; clone_size: .; cdr3_aa: CASSRRQGSSYNEQFF; cdr3_nt: TGTGCCAGCAGCCGCAGACAGGGAAGCTCCTACAATGAGCAGTTCTTC
j_call: TRBJ2-3; d_call: .; v_call: TRBV20-1; clone_size: few; cdr3_aa: CSARPSTDTQYF; cdr3_nt: TGCAGTGCCAGGCCCAGCACAGATACGCAGTATTTT
j_call: TRBJ2-1; d_call: .; v_call: TRBV6-1; clone_size: .; cdr3_aa: CASSRAPSSYNEQFF; cdr3_nt: TGTGCCAGCAGCCGGGCCCCAAGCTCCTACAATGAGCAGTTCTTC
j_call: TRBJ2-3; d_call: TRBD2; v_call: TRBV12-3/TRBV12-4; clone_size: .; cdr3_aa: CASSLGRGVTDTQYF; cdr3_nt: TGTGCCAGCAGTTTAGGTCGGGGGGTCACAGATACGCAGTATTTT
j_call: TRBJ2-3; d_call: TRBD1; v_call: TRBV15; clone_size: few; cdr3_aa: CATNRDRGVDTQYF; cdr3_nt: TGTGCCACAAACCGGGACAGGGGTGTAGATACGCAGTATTTT
j_call: TRBJ1-4; d_call: .; v_call: TRBV12-3/TRBV12-4; clone_size: many; cdr3_aa: CASSLSRILRGKLFF; cdr3_nt: TGTGCCAGCAGTTTAAGTAGAATACTTCGGGGAAAACTGTTTTTT
j_call: TRBJ2-1; d_call: TRBD2; v_call: TRBV28; clone_size: once; cdr3_aa: CASSGDIAGGTYNEQFF; cdr3_nt: TGTGCCAGCAGCGGTGATATAGCGGGAGGTACTTACAATGAGCAGTTCTTC
j_call: TRBJ2-2; d_call: TRBD1; v_call: TRBV20-1; clone_size: few; cdr3_aa: CSATQGSGTGELFF; cdr3_nt: TGCAGTGCTACACAGGGGTCGGGCACCGGGGAGCTGTTTTTT
j_call: TRBJ2-6; d_call: .; v_call: TRBV6-1; clone_size: many; cdr3_aa: CASSRTGLSGANVLTF; cdr3_nt: TGTGCCAGCAGCCGCACCGGGTTGTCTGGGGCCAACGTCCTGACTTTC
j_call: TRBJ2-1; d_call: .; v_call: TRBV7-9; clone_size: many; cdr3_aa: CASSFGSRDEQFF; cdr3_nt: TGTGCCAGCAGCTTTGGGAGTAGGGATGAGCAGTTCTTC
j_call: TRBJ2-7; d_call: .; v_call: TRBV11-3; clone_size: .; cdr3_aa: CASSRRRGSEQYF; cdr3_nt: TGTGCCAGCAGCCGAAGAAGAGGTTCCGAGCAGTACTTC
j_call: TRBJ2-4; d_call: .; v_call: TRBV12-3/TRBV12-4; clone_size: few; cdr3_aa: CANPMRGGTAKNIQYF; cdr3_nt: TGTGCCAACCCGATGAGGGGGGGGACGGCCAAAAACATTCAGTACTTC
j_call: TRBJ2-5; d_call: .; v_call: TRBV12-3/TRBV12-4; clone_size: many; cdr3_aa: CASSLSYQETQYF; cdr3_nt: TGTGCCAGCAGTTTAAGTTATCAAGAGACCCAGTACTTC
j_call: TRBJ2-1; d_call: TRBD2; v_call: TRBV12-3/TRBV12-4; clone_size: few; cdr3_aa: CASRLRAGAYNEQFF; cdr3_nt: TGTGCCAGCAGGCTAAGGGCGGGGGCCTACAATGAGCAGTTCTTC
j_call: TRBJ1-1; d_call: .; v_call: TRBV2; clone_size: .; cdr3_aa: CASSEVREAFF; cdr3_nt: TGTGCCAGCAGTGAAGTTAGGGAAGCTTTCTTT